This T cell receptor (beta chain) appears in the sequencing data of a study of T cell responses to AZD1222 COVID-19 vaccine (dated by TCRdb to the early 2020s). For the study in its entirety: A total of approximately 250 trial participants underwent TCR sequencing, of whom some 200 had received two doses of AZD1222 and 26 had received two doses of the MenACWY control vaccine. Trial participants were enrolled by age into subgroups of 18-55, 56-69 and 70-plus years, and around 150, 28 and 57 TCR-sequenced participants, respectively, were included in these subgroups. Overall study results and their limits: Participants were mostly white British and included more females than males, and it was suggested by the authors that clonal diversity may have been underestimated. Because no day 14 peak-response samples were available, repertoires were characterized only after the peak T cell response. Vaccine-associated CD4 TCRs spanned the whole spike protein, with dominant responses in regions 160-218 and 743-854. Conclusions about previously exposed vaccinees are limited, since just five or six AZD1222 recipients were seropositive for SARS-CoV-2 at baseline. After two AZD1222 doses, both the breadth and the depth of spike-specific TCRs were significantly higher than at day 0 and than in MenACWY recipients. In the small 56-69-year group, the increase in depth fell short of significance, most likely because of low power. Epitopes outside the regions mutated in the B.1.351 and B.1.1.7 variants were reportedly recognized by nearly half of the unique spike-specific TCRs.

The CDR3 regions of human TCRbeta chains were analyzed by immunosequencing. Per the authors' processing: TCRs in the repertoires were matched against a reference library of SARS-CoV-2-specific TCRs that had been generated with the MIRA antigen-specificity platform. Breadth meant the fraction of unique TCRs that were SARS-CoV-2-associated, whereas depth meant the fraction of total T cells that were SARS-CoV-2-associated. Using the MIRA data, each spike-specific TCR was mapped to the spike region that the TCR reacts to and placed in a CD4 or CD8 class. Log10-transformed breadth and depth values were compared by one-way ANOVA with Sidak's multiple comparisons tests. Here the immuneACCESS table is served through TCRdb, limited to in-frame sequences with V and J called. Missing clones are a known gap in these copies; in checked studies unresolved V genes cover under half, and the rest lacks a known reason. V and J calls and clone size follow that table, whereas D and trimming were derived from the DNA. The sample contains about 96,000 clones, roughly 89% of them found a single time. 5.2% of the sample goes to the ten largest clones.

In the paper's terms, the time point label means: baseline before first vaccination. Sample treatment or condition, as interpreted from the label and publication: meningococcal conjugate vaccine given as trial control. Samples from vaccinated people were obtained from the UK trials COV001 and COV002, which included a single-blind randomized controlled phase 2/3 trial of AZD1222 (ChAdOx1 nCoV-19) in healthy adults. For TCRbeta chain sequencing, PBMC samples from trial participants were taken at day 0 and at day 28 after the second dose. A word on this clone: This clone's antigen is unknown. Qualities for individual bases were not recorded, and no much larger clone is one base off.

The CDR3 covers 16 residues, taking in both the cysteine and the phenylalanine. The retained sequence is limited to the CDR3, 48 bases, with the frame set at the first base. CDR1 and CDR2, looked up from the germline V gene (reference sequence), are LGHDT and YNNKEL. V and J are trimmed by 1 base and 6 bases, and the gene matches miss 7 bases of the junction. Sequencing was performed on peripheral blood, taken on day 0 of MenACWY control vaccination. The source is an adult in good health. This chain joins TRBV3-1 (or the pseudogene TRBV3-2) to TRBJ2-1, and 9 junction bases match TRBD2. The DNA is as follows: TGTGCCAGCAGCCAAGTAGAGCGGGAGGCGGGCAATGAGCAGTTCTTC. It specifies CASSQVEREAGNEQFF.